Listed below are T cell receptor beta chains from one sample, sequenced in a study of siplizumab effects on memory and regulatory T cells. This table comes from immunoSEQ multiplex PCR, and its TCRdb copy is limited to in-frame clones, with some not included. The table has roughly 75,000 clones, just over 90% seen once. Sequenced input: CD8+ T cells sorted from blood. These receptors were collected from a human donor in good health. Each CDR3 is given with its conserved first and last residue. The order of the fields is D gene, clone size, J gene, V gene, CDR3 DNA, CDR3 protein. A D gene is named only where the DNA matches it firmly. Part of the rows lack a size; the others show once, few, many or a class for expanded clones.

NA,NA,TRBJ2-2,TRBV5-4,TGTGCCAGCAGCTTGTTTTGGGGGGACGGCACCGGGGAGCTGTTTTTT,CASSLFWGDGTGELFF
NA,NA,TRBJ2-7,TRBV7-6,TGTGCCAGCAGCTTAGATCCGAGGGGGAACGAGCAGTACTTC,CASSLDPRGNEQYF
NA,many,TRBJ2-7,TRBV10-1,TGCGCCAGCAGTGATGGGGGCATAACCTACGAGCAGTACTTC,CASSDGGITYEQYF
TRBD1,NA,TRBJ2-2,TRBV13,TGTGCCAGCAGTCAAGCGGACAGGGCGTATGCCGGGGAGCTGTTTTTT,CASSQADRAYAGELFF
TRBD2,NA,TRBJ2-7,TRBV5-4,TGTGCCAGCAGCTGGGGTAGCGGGGGGTGCGAGCAGTACTTC,CASSWGSGGCEQYF
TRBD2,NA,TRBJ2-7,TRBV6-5,TGTGCCAGCAGTTATGGGACTAGCGGGGACTACGAGCAGTACTTC,CASSYGTSGDYEQYF
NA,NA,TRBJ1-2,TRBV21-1,TGTGCCAGCAGACACGAGTCCCACTATGGCTACACCTTC,CASRHESHYGYTF
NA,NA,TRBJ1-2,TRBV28,TGTGCCAGCAGAACCCTTGACAGTAACTATGGCTACACCTTC,CASRTLDSNYGYTF
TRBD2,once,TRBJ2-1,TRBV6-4,TGTGCCAGCAGTGACTCGACGGGACTAGCGGGGGGGCCGGTTTCCTACAATGAGCAGTTCTTC,CASSDSTGLAGGPVSYNEQFF
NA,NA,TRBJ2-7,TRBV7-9,TGTGCCAGCAGCTTAGGGCCGGGGCTGGAGCAGTACTTC,CASSLGPGLEQYF
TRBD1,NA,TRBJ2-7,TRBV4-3,TGCGCCAGCAGCGAAGAGCGGACAGGGGTTTACGAGCAGTACTTC,CASSEERTGVYEQYF
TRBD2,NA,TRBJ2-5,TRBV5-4,TGTGCCAGCAGCGAGGGGCTAGCGGGGGTTGATGAGACCCAGTACTTC,CASSEGLAGVDETQYF
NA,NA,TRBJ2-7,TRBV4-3,TGCGCCAGCAGCCAGGGGACGGGGGCGCTTATGTACGAGCAGTACTTC,CASSQGTGALMYEQYF
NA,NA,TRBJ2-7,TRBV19,TGTGCCACGAACCCCGGGACAAGAGGGGTCCGTGAGCAGTACTTC,CATNPGTRGVREQYF
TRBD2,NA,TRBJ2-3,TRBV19,TGTGCCACCACCACGACTAGCGGGGAGACAGATACGCAGTATTTT,CATTTTSGETDTQYF
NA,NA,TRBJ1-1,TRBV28,TGTGCCAGCAGTTTTAAGGTCACTGAAGCTTTCTTT,CASSFKVTEAFF
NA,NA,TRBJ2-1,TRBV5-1,TGCGCCAGCAGCGGCGCCGGCTCCTACAATGAGCAGTTCTTC,CASSGAGSYNEQFF
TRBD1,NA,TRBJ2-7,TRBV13,TGTGCCAGCAGTCCCACCGGGACAGGGTTCTACGAGCAGTACTTC,CASSPTGTGFYEQYF
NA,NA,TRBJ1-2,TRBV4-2,TGTGCCAGCAGCCAAGAGGCTATGGGAGGCTACACCTTC,CASSQEAMGGYTF